Only a few counts were recorded for the clone carrying this T cell receptor (beta chain). The data derive from a study of T cells in Graves' hyperthyroidism and ophthalmopathy. RNA transcripts gave rise to amplified TCR beta CDR3 regions. The TCR CDR3 first-round RT-PCR relied on the HTBI primer set. TCRdb ran MiXCR on the multiplex PCR reads and lists one entry per CDR3 protein. Of almost 600,000 distinct CDR3 sequences listed, over 11% were seen once; the top ten hold about 5.8%. On the basis of clinical symptoms, serum thyroxine and TRAb, thyroid ultrasound and orbital computed tomography, diagnoses were made. There are 13 residues in the CDR3. Germline V lookup: CDR1 SQVTM, CDR2 ANQGSEA. V lost 7 bases and J lost 8; bases outside the gene matches: 13.

Material: blood. The clonotype was recovered from a woman aged 25 to 39 with Graves' hyperthyroidism that later progressed to Graves' ophthalmopathy. This chain joins TRBV29-1 and TRBJ1-2; TRBD1 matches 7 bases. CDR3 residues: CSALPLQGRGYTF. In DNA form, the CDR3 reads TGCAGCGCCCTCCCCTTACAGGGGCGCGGCTACACCTTC.